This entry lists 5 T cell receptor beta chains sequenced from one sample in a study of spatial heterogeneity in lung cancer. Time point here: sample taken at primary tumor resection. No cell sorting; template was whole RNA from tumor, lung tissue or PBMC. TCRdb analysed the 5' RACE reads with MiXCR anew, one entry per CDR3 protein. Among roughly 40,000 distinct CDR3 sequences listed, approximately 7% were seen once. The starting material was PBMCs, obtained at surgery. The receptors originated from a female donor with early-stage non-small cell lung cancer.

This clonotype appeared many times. The CDR3 reads CASSPSVRSENEQFF. The CDR3 region has the DNA TGTGCCAGCAGCCCGTCAGTCCGTTCGGAGAATGAGCAGTTCTTC. The V call is TRBV7-2, the J call TRBJ2-1, with D unresolved. Trimming pared 5 bases from V and 7 bases from J, leaving 18 bases between. There are 15 residues in the CDR3. Germline-derived CDR1 and CDR2 are SGHTA and FQGNSA.

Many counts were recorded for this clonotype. As DNA, the CDR3 is TGTGCCAGCAGCTATAGGGGGGATACCGTCCAAGAGACCCAGTACTTC. Its protein product is CASSYRGDTVQETQYF. V is TRBV7-8 and J is TRBJ2-5; D possibly uses TRBD1 or TRBD2 (6 bases each). The CDR3 extends over 16 amino acids. Germline CDR1 is SGHVS and CDR2 is FQNEAQ. Between the trimmed V and J ends, which lost 4 bases and 1 base, there was a span of 16 bases.

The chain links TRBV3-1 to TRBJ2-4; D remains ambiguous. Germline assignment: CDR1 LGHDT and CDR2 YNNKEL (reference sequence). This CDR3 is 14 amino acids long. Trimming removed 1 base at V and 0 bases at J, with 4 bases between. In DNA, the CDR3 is TGTGCCAGCAGCCAAGGACTAGCCAAAAACATTCAGTACTTC. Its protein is CASSQGLAKNIQYF.

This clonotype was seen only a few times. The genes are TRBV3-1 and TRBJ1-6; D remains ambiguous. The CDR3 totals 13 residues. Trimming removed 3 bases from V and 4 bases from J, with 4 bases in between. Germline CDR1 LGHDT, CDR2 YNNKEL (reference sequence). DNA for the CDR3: TGTGCCAGCAGCCATCGGTATAATTCACCCCTCCACTTT. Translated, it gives CASSHRYNSPLHF.

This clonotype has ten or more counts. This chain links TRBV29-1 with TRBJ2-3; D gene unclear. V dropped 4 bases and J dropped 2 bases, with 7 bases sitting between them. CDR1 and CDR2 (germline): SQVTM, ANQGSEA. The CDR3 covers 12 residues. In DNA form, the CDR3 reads TGCAGCGTTGCCCCGGCCACAGATACGCAGTATTTT. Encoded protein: CSVAPATDTQYF.